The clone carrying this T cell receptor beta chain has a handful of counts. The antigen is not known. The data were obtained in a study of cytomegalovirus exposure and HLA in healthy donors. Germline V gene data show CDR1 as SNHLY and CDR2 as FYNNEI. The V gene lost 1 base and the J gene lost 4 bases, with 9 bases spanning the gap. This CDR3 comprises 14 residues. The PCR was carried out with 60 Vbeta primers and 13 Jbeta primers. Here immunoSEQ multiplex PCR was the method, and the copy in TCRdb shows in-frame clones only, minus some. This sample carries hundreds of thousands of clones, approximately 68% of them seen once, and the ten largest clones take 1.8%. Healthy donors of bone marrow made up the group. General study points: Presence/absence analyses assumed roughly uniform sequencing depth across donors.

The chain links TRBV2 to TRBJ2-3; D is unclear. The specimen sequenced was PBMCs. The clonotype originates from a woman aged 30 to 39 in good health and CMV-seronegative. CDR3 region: CASSEDGPPDTQYF. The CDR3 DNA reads TGTGCCAGCAGTGAAGATGGGCCCCCAGATACGCAGTATTTT.